The rows below give T cell receptor beta chains drawn from one sample of a study of T cell repertoires in cytomegalovirus infection. TCRdb re-analysed the reads in MiXCR, keeping a single row per CDR3 protein. The sample holds approximately 750,000 distinct CDR3 sequences; approximately 40% are singletons and the top ten take 2.8%. Source material: PBMCs. The source is a human donor in good health (CMV status not recorded). Some clones in this sample may be carry-over from other donors' samples. The CDR3 runs from the conserved cysteine through the conserved F or W. Fields, in order: J gene, D gene, clone size, V gene, CDR3 DNA, CDR3 protein. A D gene is named only where the DNA matches it firmly. Clone size is stated in some rows and not others, as once, few, many or a class when expanded.

TRBJ1-1,-,-,TRBV7-8,TGTGCCAGCAGCTTCAGGGCCCAGAACACTGACGCTTTCTTT,CASSFRAQNTDAFF
TRBJ1-1,-,-,TRBV28,TGTGCCAGCAGTTATACTCTCGGAGCTTTCTTT,CASSYTLGAFF
TRBJ2-7,-,-,TRBV14,TGTGCCAGCAGCCAAGTCGGCGGAATGAAGCAGTACTTC,CASSQVGGMKQYF
TRBJ1-5,-,-,TRBV6-2/TRBV6-3,TGTGCCAGCAGTCCCTTTTCCGGACAGCCCCAGCATTTT,CASSPFSGQPQHF
TRBJ2-5,TRBD2,-,TRBV20-1,TGCAGTGCTAGGGATTATCTAGCGGGAGGGTGGGATGAAGAGACCCAGTACTTC,CSARDYLAGGWDEETQYF
TRBJ1-2,-,-,TRBV6-6,TGTGCCAGCACCCCGGACACAACCTACGGCTACACCTTC,CASTPDTTYGYTF
TRBJ2-1,TRBD2,-,TRBV11-3,TGTGCCAGCAGCTTAGTGGTAGCGGGTGAGCAGTTCTTC,CASSLVVAGEQFF
TRBJ1-5,TRBD1,few,TRBV3-1,TGTGCCAGCAGCGATAAGGACAGGTCACATCAGCCCCAGCATTTT,CASSDKDRSHQPQHF
TRBJ1-1,-,few,TRBV28,TGTGCCAGCAAAGATTCGGTCGGGTATGCTGAAGCTTTCTTT,CASKDSVGYAEAFF
TRBJ1-5,TRBD1,few,TRBV2,TGTGCCAGCAGGGAACAGGGGGCAGGCAATCAGCCCCAGCATTTT,CASREQGAGNQPQHF